Listed below are T cell receptor beta chains from one sample, sequenced in a study of T cell changes during pregnancy in multiple sclerosis. Sequencing used immunoSEQ multiplex PCR; TCRdb keeps in-frame clones, though not all of them. This sample has approximately 26,000 clones, with 89% found just once. The material was CD4+ T cells from peripheral blood mononuclear cells, obtained in the second trimester of pregnancy. The receptors originated from a female donor with multiple sclerosis, enrolled in a pregnancy study. The CDR3 runs from the conserved cysteine through the conserved F or W. Fields, in order: J gene, V gene, D gene, clone size, CDR3 DNA, CDR3 protein. D genes are given only for firm matches. Not all rows give a size; the values are once, few, many and, for expanded clones, a class.

>TRBJ2-3|TRBV9|TRBD1|.
TGTGCCAGCAGCGTAGCCGGAGGGACAGGCGGTGGAAGGGATACGCAGTATTTT
CASSVAGGTGGGRDTQYF
>TRBJ2-7|TRBV19|TRBD1|.
TGTGCCAGTGCCCCGGGACAGGACTCCTACGAGCAGTACTTC
CASAPGQDSYEQYF
>TRBJ2-5|TRBV4-2|TRBD1|.
TGTGCCAGCAGCCAAGATGGGACAGGGGGAGAGACCCAGTACTTC
CASSQDGTGGETQYF
>TRBJ1-3|TRBV19|TRBD1|.
TGTGCCAGTAGTCTTGCAGGGGGAGGAAACACCATATATTTT
CASSLAGGGNTIYF
>TRBJ2-1|TRBV6-5|.|.
TGTGCCAGCAGACCTGAGGGGGTACATGAGCAGTTCTTC
CASRPEGVHEQFF
>TRBJ1-5|TRBV2|.|.
TGTGCCACCTCCATCCGAGGCTATAGCAATCAGCCCCAGCATTTT
CATSIRGYSNQPQHF
>TRBJ1-2|TRBV7-9|TRBD1|.
TGTGCCAGCACCCAGGGGGCAAGCCCAGGGTTAAACTATGGCTACACCTTC
CASTQGASPGLNYGYTF
>TRBJ1-5|TRBV6-5|.|.
TGTGCCAGCAGCCTAAGGAGTAGCAATCAGCCCCAGCATTTT
CASSLRSSNQPQHF
>TRBJ2-1|TRBV5-1|.|.
TGCGCCAGCAGCTTGACGGCAGGGAGGAATGAGCAGTTCTTC
CASSLTAGRNEQFF
>TRBJ2-1|TRBV5-1|.|.
TGCGCCAGCAGCTTGGGGGTAGCGTCATACTACAATGAGCAGTTCTTC
CASSLGVASYYNEQFF
>TRBJ2-7|TRBV19|TRBD1|once
TGTGCCAGTAGTATCTCCGGGACAGGGGGAAACTACGAGCAGTACTTC
CASSISGTGGNYEQYF
>TRBJ1-6|TRBV9|.|once
TGTGCCAGCCGAAAGGACAGTCCTTATAATTCACCCCTCCACTTT
CASRKDSPYNSPLHF
>TRBJ2-1|TRBV27|.|.
TGTGCCAGCAGTTTATCGGCATACAATGAGCAGTTCTTC
CASSLSAYNEQFF
>TRBJ2-5|TRBV10-3|.|.
TGTGCCATCAGTGAGGCAGGGGGGTACCAAGAGACCCAGTACTTC
CAISEAGGYQETQYF
>TRBJ2-1|TRBV19|TRBD2|.
TGTGCCAGTAGTATTAGCGGGACTAGCGGGACCGGTGAGCAGTTCTTC
CASSISGTSGTGEQFF
>TRBJ1-4|TRBV18|.|.
TGTGCCAGCTCACCAAACACGGGGACAAAAGAAAAACTGTTTTTT
CASSPNTGTKEKLFF
>TRBJ2-7|TRBV18|.|.
TGTGCCAGCTCACCACGGGTTGAACAGACCTACGAGCAGTACTTC
CASSPRVEQTYEQYF
>TRBJ1-5|TRBV5-1|.|once
TGCGCCAGCAGCTTGGGACAAAATAGCAATCAGCCCCAGCATTTT
CASSLGQNSNQPQHF
>TRBJ1-2|TRBV29-1|.|once
TGCAGCGCGCGAGGCAGGGTAAATATCTATGGCTACACCTTC
CSARGRVNIYGYTF
>TRBJ1-4|TRBV7-9|.|.
TGTGCCAGCAGCTTAAGGTGGGCAGGGGACGAAAAACTGTTTTTT
CASSLRWAGDEKLFF
>TRBJ1-1|TRBV4-1|.|few
TGCGCCAGCAGCCAAAGACAGACAAACACTGAAGCTTTCTTT
CASSQRQTNTEAFF
>TRBJ2-1|TRBV5-4|TRBD2|.
TGTGCCAGCAGCCGGGGTGGGACTAGCGGGGGAAGAGTAGATGAGCAGTTCTTC
CASSRGGTSGGRVDEQFF
>TRBJ2-7|TRBV18|TRBD2|.
TGTGCCAGCTCACCATTTAGCGGGGGGGCCTACGAGCAGTACTTC
CASSPFSGGAYEQYF
>TRBJ2-1|TRBV5-1|TRBD2|.
TGCGCCAGCAGCTTACTAGCGGAGTACAATGAGCAGTTCTTC
CASSLLAEYNEQFF
>TRBJ1-4|TRBV7-8|.|.
TGTGCCAGCAGCTTAATGTCAGGGGTTGCTGAAAAACTGTTTTTT
CASSLMSGVAEKLFF
>TRBJ1-5|TRBV18|.|.
TGTGCCAGCTCACTTCAAGGGAGTCAAAATCAGCCCCAGCATTTT
CASSLQGSQNQPQHF
>TRBJ2-5|TRBV10-3|.|.
TGTGCCATCAGTGACATTAGCGGAGGGGCCGAGACCCAGTACTTC
CAISDISGGAETQYF